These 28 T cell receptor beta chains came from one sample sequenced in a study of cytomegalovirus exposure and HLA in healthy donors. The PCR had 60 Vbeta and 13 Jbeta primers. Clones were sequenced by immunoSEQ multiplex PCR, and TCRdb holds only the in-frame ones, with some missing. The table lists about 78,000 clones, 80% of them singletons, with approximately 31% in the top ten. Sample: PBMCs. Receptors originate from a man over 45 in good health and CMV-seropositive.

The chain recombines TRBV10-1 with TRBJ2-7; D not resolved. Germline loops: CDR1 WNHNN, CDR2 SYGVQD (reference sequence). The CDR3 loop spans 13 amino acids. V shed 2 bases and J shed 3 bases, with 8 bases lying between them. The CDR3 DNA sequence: TGCGCCAGCAGTGAGGTTTACGGCTACGAGCAGTACTTC. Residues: CASSEVYGYEQYF.

The CDR3 DNA reads as TGTGCCAGCAGCTTAACGGGCGGCGGGAACACCATATATTTT. As protein: CASSLTGGGNTIYF. This rearrangement joins TRBV7-6 to TRBJ1-3; D is undetermined. Germline lookup yields CDR1 SGHVS and CDR2 FNYEAQ. There are 14 residues in the CDR3. V was trimmed by 2 bases and J by 7 bases, leaving 12 bases between them.

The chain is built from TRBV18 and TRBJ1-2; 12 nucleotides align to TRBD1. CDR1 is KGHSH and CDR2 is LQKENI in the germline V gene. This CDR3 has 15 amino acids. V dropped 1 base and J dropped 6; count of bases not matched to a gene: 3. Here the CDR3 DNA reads TGTGCCAGCTCACCACGCGGGACAGGGGGCGATGGCTACACCTTC. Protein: CASSPRGTGGDGYTF.

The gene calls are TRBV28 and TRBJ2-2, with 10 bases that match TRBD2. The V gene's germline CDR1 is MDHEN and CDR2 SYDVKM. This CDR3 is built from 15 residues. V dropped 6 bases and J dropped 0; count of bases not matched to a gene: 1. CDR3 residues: CASSGTSANTGELFF. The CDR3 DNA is TGTGCCAGCAGCGGGACTAGCGCGAACACCGGGGAGCTGTTTTTT.

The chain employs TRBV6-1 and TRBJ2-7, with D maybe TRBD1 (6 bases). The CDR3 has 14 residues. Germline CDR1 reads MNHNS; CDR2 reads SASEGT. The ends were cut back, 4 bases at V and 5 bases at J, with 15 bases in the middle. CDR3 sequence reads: CASSVSQGTHEQYF. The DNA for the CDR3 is TGTGCCAGCAGTGTATCTCAGGGGACCCACGAGCAGTACTTC.

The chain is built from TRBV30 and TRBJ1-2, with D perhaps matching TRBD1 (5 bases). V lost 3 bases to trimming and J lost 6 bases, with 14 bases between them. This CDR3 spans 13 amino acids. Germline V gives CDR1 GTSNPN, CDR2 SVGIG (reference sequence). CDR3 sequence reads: CAWRGGGADGYTF. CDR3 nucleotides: TGTGCCTGGAGGGGAGGAGGGGCGGATGGCTACACCTTC.

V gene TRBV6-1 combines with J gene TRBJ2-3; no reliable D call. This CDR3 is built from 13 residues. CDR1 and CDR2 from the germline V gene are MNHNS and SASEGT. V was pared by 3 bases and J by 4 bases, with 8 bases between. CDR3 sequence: CASSETNADTQYF. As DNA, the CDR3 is TGTGCCAGCAGTGAGACAAATGCAGATACGCAGTATTTT.

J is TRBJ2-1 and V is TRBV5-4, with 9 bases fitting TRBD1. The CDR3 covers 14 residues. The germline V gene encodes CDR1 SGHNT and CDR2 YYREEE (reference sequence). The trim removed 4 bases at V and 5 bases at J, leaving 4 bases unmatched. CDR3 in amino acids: CASSGTGNDNEQFF. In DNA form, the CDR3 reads TGTGCCAGCAGCGGGACAGGGAACGACAATGAGCAGTTCTTC.

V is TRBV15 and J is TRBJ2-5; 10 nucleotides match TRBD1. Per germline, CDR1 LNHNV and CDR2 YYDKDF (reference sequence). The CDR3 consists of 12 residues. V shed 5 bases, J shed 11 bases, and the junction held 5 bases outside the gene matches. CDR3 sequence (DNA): TGTGCCACCAGCGTCGGACAGGGGGAGCAGTACTTC. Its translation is CATSVGQGEQYF.

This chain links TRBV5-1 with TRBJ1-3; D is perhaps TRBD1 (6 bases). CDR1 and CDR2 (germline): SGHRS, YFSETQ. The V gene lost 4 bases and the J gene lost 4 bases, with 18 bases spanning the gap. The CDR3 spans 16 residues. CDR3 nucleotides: TGCGCCAGCAGCGCCGATCAGGGGAAGACGGGAAACACCATATATTTT. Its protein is CASSADQGKTGNTIYF.

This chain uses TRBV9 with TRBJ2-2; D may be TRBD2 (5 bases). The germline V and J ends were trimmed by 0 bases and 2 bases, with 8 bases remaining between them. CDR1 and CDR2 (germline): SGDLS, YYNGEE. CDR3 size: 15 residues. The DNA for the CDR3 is TGTGCCAGCAGCGTAGCGAGACTAAACACCGGGGAGCTGTTTTTT. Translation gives CASSVARLNTGELFF. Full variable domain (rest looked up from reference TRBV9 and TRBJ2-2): DSGVTQTPKHLITATGQRVTLRCSPRSGDLSVYWYQQSLDQGLQFLIQYYNGEERAKGNILERFSAQQFPDLHSELNLSSLELGDSALYFCASSVARLNTGELFFGEGSRLTVL.

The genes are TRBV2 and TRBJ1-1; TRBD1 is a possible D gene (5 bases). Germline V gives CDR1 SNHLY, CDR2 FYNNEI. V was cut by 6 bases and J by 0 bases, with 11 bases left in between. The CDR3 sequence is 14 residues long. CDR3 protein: CASSAWGVNTEAFF. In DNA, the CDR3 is TGTGCCAGCAGCGCCTGGGGGGTGAACACTGAAGCTTTCTTT.

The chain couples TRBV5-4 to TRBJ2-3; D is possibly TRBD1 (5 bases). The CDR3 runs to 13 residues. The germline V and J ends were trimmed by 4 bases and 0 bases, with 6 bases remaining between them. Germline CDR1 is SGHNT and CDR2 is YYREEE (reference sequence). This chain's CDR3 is CASSAGSTDTQYF. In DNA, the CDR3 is TGTGCCAGCAGCGCAGGGAGCACAGATACGCAGTATTTT. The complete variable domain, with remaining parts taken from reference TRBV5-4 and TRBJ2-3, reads ETGVTQSPTHLIKTRGQQVTLRCSSQSGHNTVSWYQQALGQGPQFIFQYYREEENGRGNFPPRFSGLQFPNYSSELNVNALELDDSALYLCASSAGSTDTQYFGPGTRLTVL.

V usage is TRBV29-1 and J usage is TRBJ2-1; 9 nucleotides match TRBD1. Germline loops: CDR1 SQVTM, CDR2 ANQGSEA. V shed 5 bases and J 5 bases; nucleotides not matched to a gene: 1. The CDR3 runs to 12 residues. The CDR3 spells CSVRTGDNEQFF. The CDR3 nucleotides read TGCAGCGTTAGGACAGGGGACAATGAGCAGTTCTTC.

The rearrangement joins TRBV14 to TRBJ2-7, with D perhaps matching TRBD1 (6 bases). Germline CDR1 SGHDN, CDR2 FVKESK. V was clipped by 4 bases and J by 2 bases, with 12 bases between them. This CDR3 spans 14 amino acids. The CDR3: CASSRTTGPYEQYF. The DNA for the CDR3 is TGTGCCAGCAGCCGCACGACAGGACCCTACGAGCAGTACTTC.

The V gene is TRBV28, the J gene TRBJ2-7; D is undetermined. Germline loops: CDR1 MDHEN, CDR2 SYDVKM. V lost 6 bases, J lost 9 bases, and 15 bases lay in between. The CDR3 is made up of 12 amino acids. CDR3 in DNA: TGTGCCAGCAGCCTCATAGCCGGATGGCAGTACTTC. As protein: CASSLIAGWQYF.

CDR3 bases: TGTGCCATCAGTGTTTGGTGGGGGGATGAGCAGTTCTTC. As protein: CAISVWWGDEQFF. The gene calls are TRBV10-3 and TRBJ2-1, with D possibly TRBD2 on 6 matching bases. The CDR3 runs 13 residues. The V gene's germline CDR1 is ENHRY and CDR2 SYGVKD. The V and J ends lost 4 bases and 8 bases respectively, with 12 bases between them.

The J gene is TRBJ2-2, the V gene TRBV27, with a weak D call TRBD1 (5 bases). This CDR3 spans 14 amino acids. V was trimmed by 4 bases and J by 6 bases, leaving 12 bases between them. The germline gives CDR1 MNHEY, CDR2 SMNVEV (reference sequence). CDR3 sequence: CASSSSGWPGELFF. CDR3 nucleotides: TGTGCCAGCAGTTCGTCAGGGTGGCCCGGGGAGCTGTTTTTT.

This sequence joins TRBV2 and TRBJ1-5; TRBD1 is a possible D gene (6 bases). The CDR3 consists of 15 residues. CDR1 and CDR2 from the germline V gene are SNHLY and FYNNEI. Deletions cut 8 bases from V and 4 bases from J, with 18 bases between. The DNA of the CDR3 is TGTGCCAGCCGGGATTCGGGGACATCAAATCAGCCCCAGCATTTT. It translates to CASRDSGTSNQPQHF.

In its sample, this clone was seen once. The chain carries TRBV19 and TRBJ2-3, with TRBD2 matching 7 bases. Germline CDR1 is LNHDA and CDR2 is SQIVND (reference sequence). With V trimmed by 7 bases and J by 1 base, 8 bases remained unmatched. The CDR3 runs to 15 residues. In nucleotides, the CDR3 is TGTGCCAGTACCCTAGGGCTAGCGGGCACAGATACGCAGTATTTT. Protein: CASTLGLAGTDTQYF.

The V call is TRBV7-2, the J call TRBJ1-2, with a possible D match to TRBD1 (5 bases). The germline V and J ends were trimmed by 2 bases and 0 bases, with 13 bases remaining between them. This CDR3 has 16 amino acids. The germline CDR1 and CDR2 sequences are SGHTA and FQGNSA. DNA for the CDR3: TGTGCCAGCAGCTTAAGAAGGACATCGGCTAACTATGGCTACACCTTC. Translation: CASSLRRTSANYGYTF.

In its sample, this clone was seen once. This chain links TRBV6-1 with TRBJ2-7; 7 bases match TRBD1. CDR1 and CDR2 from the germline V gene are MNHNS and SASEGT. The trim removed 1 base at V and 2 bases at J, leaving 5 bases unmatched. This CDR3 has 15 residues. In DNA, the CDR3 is TGTGCCAGCAGTGAAGGTCGAAGGGGGCCCTACGAGCAGTACTTC. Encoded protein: CASSEGRRGPYEQYF.

The CDR3 region is CAISESDGRSAGANVLTF. CDR3 DNA sequence: TGTGCCATCAGTGAGTCTGACGGGAGGTCTGCCGGGGCCAACGTCCTGACTTTC. This sequence joins TRBV10-3 and TRBJ2-6; 7 bases are a match to TRBD2. Germline CDR1 is ENHRY and CDR2 is SYGVKD. The CDR3 runs to 18 residues. V was clipped by 0 bases and J by 4 bases; unmatched bases: 9.

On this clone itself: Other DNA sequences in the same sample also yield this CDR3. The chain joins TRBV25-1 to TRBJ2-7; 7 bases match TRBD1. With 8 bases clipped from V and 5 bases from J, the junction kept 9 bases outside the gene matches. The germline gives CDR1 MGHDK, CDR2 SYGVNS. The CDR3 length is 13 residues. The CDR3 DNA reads TGTGCCAGCTCGAGACAGGGTGTTGACGAGCAGTACTTC. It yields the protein CASSRQGVDEQYF.

The CDR3, as DNA: TGTGCCAGCAGCTTAGTCTCGGGAGGTGATGGCTACACCTTC. It yields the protein CASSLVSGGDGYTF. The chain couples TRBV11-2 to TRBJ1-2; the D is unclear. Trimming stripped 1 base from V and 6 bases from J, with 12 bases between. This CDR3 region has 14 residues. Germline V gives CDR1 SGHAT, CDR2 FQNNGV.

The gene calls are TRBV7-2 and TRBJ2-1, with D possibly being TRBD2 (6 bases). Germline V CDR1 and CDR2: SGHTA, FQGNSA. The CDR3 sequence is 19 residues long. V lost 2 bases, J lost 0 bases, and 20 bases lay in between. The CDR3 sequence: CASSLWFAASESSYNEQFF. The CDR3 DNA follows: TGTGCCAGCAGCTTATGGTTCGCGGCTAGCGAGAGCTCCTACAATGAGCAGTTCTTC.

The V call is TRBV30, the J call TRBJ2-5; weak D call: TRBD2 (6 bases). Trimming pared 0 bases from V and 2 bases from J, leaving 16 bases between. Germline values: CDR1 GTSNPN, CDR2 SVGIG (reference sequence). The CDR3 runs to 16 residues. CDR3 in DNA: TGTGCCTGGAGTGTACTTGGAGGGTTCGAACAAGAGACCCAGTACTTC. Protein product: CAWSVLGGFEQETQYF.

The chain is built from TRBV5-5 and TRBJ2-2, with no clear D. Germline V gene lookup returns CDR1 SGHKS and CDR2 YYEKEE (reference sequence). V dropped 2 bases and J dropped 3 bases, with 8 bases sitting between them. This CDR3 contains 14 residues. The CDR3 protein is CASSFLLDTGELFF. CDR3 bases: TGTGCCAGCAGCTTCCTTCTAGACACCGGGGAGCTGTTTTTT.